This TCR beta chain appears in the sequencing data of a study of response to subunit inactivated influenza vaccine (dated by TCRdb to 2017 to 2018). Looking at the study overall: The study used deep quantitative T cell receptor repertoire profiling to track responses to a trivalent subunit inactivated influenza vaccine.

In the germline V gene (reference sequence), CDR1 corresponds to GTSNPN and CDR2 to SVGIG. The junction carries 10 bases between V and J, which are trimmed by 0 bases and 5 bases respectively. There are 13 amino acids in the CDR3, from cysteine to phenylalanine inclusive. Solely the CDR3 DNA is kept, with 39 bases framed from the first base. A word on this clonotype: This receptor's antigen is unknown. Nothing much larger sits one base from this clone, and base qualities are not available.

Library creation used RT-PCR. Sequenced on an Illumina HiSeq 2500. The raw public data were reprocessed by TCRdb itself: fastp quality trimming at Q25, MiXCR clonotype calling, in-frame beta chains only. When rows share a CDR3 protein, they turn into one entry using the most common DNA and genes. The sample table records about 620,000 distinct CDR3 sequences; approximately 11% of these occur just once. The top ten constitute approximately 11% of the sample. Paper-wide results and their limitations: The authors proposed that each seasonal influenza vaccination may bring in only a limited number of new T cells.

Separately, the same data were catalogued under a study of T cells expressing NK-cell markers. As that second study puts it: The TCR beta cDNA libraries were made using 5'RACE template switching, a step that added both a universal primer site and unique molecular identifiers. TCR beta-chain repertoires were profiled in sorted CD3+CD56+NKG2C+, CD3+CD56+NKG2C- and CD3+CD56-NKG2C+ T-cell subsets from eight donors. Of the eight sequenced donors, seven were found to be HCMV-seropositive and one was found to be HCMV-seronegative. In several experiments an anti-gammadeltaTCR antibody was added to restrict sorting to alphabetaTCR-expressing T cells. In six donors, the dominant CD3+CD56+NKG2C+ clonotypes were among the top 10 CD8+ clonotypes and accounted for about 1.0-7.5% of CD8+ T cells. Those dominant clonotypes were again the most abundant among CD3+CD56-NKG2C+ cells in a few donors, at roughly 28.3-60.1%. Whether the expanded NKG2C-expressing T cell clones were specific for HCMV antigens remained unclear. All eight donors whose samples were sequenced were randomly selected healthy volunteers, three of them men and five women. A commercial ELISA kit detecting HCMV-specific IgG in serum was used to determine HCMV serostatus. Ficoll density gradient centrifugation was used to isolate peripheral blood mononuclear cells from blood. For several donors, bulk peripheral blood T-cell repertoires were additionally sequenced from unsorted PBMC. Priming for cDNA synthesis came from the TCR beta constant segment, and two successive PCR amplification steps followed. Sequencing of the libraries produced 2 x 150 bp reads on Illumina HiSeq 2000/2500, MiSeq or NextSeq. MIGEC was used to demultiplex reads and group the reads by UMI, and MiTCR was used to assemble and quantify clonotypes. To exclude erroneous sequences, only TCR cDNA sequences supported by at least two reads were retained. The tcR package was used for downstream repertoire analysis, and clonotypes were matched between fractions using CDR3 nucleotide sequence together with V segment. VDJmatch was used to annotate antigen specificity against VDJdb, with one amino acid substitution allowed in CDR3.

This sample comprised PBMCs from blood, obtained on the day of vaccination. Recombination linked TRBV30 to TRBJ1-1; 6 matching bases give a weak D call of TRBD1. The sequence derives from a man in his fifties who received an inactivated influenza vaccine. Donor details come from another sample of the same person, matched by shared clones. For the CDR3, the sequence is CAWSVLQGTEAFF. The DNA sequence is as follows: TGTGCCTGGAGTGTTCTCCAGGGGACTGAAGCTTTCTTT.